The next 8 T cell receptor beta chains were all read from a single sample in a study of blood T cell repertoires in COVID-19. Method: immunoSEQ multiplex PCR; TCRdb's copy keeps in-frame clones and lacks some. In the table there are around 200,000 clones, 85% of which are singletons. Sequences were obtained from PBMCs or T cells enriched from blood (not recorded which). The origin of the receptors is a man aged 40-49 years who had recovered from COVID-19.

This clone showed up just a few times. The V and J genes are TRBV28 and TRBJ1-2, with D perhaps TRBD1 (6 bases). V was cut by 2 bases and J by 8 bases, with 12 bases left in between. The V gene's germline CDR1 is MDHEN and CDR2 SYDVKM. The CDR3 extends over 13 amino acids. CDR3 sequence (DNA): TGTGCCAGCAGTTTACCAGGGGTAGGAGGCTACACCTTC. As protein: CASSLPGVGGYTF.

The chain carries TRBV2 and TRBJ2-7; 9 nucleotides align to TRBD1. The CDR3 is 14 residues long. Germline assignment: CDR1 SNHLY and CDR2 FYNNEI. V trimming: 6 bases; J trimming: 6 bases; junction bases outside the gene matches: 9. CDR3 protein: CASRPRGTGTEQYF. CDR3 sequence (DNA): TGTGCCAGCAGACCGAGGGGGACAGGGACCGAGCAGTACTTC.

V is TRBV7-2 and J is TRBJ2-5; the match to TRBD1 covers 8 bases. The CDR3 consists of 15 residues. With V trimmed by 4 bases and J by 4 bases, 8 bases remained unmatched. The germline gives CDR1 SGHTA, CDR2 FQGNSA. CDR3 DNA: TGTGCCAGCAGCTGGGGCCCAGGGGGCTCAGAGACCCAGTACTTC. This codes for CASSWGPGGSETQYF.

This chain uses TRBV28 with TRBJ2-5; a possible D gene is TRBD2 (6 bases). V was cut by 3 bases and J by 2 bases, with 10 bases left in between. Germline V gives CDR1 MDHEN, CDR2 SYDVKM. The CDR3 runs 14 residues. In DNA, the CDR3 is TGTGCCAGCAGTTTGAGGGAGGAGCAAGAGACCCAGTACTTC. It translates to CASSLREEQETQYF.

The rearrangement joins TRBV7-6 to TRBJ1-2, with 9 bases fitting TRBD1. V dropped 5 bases and J dropped 8; count of bases not matched to a gene: 6. Germline assignment: CDR1 SGHVS and CDR2 FNYEAQ. CDR3 length equals 13 residues. In DNA, the CDR3 is TGTGCCAGCAGCGGGGGACAGGGAGGCGGCTACACCTTC. Encoded protein: CASSGGQGGGYTF.

The gene calls are TRBV20-1 and TRBJ1-1, with D perhaps TRBD1 (5 bases). Per germline, CDR1 DFQATT and CDR2 SNEGSKA (reference sequence). Deletions cut 7 bases from V and 4 bases from J, with 7 bases between. The CDR3 has 10 residues. The CDR3 sequence: CSVRATEAFF. The CDR3, as DNA: TGCAGTGTCAGGGCCACTGAAGCTTTCTTT.

The genes are TRBV3-1 (or the pseudogene TRBV3-2) and TRBJ2-7; tentative D call: TRBD2 (5 bases). This CDR3 is built from 14 residues. The germline V and J ends were trimmed by 1 base and 2 bases, with 9 bases remaining between them. Germline CDR1 reads LGHDT; CDR2 reads YNNKEL (reference sequence). This CDR3 reads CASSQGTSTYEQYF. In DNA form, the CDR3 reads TGTGCCAGCAGCCAAGGGACTTCTACCTACGAGCAGTACTTC.

This clone has a handful of counts. The J gene is TRBJ1-2, the V gene TRBV7-3; D is possibly TRBD1 (6 bases). The CDR3 is 13 amino acids. CDR1 is SGHTA, CDR2 FQGTGA, per germline. The ends were cut back, 1 base at V and 8 bases at J, with 11 bases in the middle. The DNA of the CDR3 is TGTGCCAGCAGCTTAATTCCGGGGGGCGGCTACACCTTC. Translating gives CASSLIPGGGYTF.